A single sample is the source of the 27 T cell receptor beta chains below, sequenced in a study of beta chain features in type 1 diabetes. Expressed TCRB transcripts were sequenced, since all the RNA that had been isolated was reverse transcribed. Method: immunoSEQ multiplex PCR; TCRdb's copy keeps in-frame clones and lacks some. The sample records around 240,000 clones, around 9.6% being singletons. The sample consisted of naive CD4+ T cells from blood. These receptors all stem from a woman aged 18-29 years in good health.

V and J are TRBV5-1 and TRBJ2-7, with D possibly TRBD1 on 5 matching bases. The length of the CDR3 is 14 residues. V lost 4 bases and J 3 bases, leaving 14 bases between the germline ends. In germline, CDR1 is SGHRS, CDR2 YFSETQ. The CDR3 DNA reads TGCGCCAGCAGCCCCAGGACACTCCGCTACGAGCAGTACTTC. It codes for CASSPRTLRYEQYF.

This clone appeared a few times. The chain recombines TRBV30 with TRBJ2-7; 7 bases agree with TRBD1. This CDR3 has 14 amino acids. V lost 4 bases and J lost 3; bases outside the gene matches: 9. The germline V gene encodes CDR1 GTSNPN and CDR2 SVGIG (reference sequence). This CDR3 is CAWNRGQSFYEQYF. CDR3 nucleotide sequence: TGTGCCTGGAACCGGGGACAGTCCTTCTACGAGCAGTACTTC.

This clone was detected only a few times. The chain links TRBV5-4 to TRBJ2-2, with D possibly being TRBD1 (5 bases). Germline values: CDR1 SGHNT, CDR2 YYREEE (reference sequence). The CDR3 is 15 residues long. V dropped 4 bases and J dropped 1 base, with 11 bases sitting between them. The DNA of the CDR3 is TGTGCCAGCAGCAGAGGACAACTGAACACCGGGGAGCTGTTTTTT. This translates into CASSRGQLNTGELFF.

This clone was seen a few times. The chain joins TRBV19 to TRBJ2-2; D perhaps matches TRBD2 (5 bases). V was trimmed by 6 bases and J by 5 bases, leaving 13 bases between them. The CDR3 runs to 14 residues. Germline V gives CDR1 LNHDA, CDR2 SQIVND (reference sequence). CDR3 sequence: CASRLFGETGELFF. In DNA, the CDR3 is TGTGCCAGTAGACTCTTTGGGGAGACCGGGGAGCTGTTTTTT.

The genes are TRBV2 and TRBJ1-5; 7 nucleotides line up with TRBD1. CDR1 and CDR2 (germline): SNHLY, FYNNEI. V lost 9 bases, J lost 3 bases, and 8 bases stayed unmatched. The CDR3 has 14 residues. CDR3 sequence reads: CASRQGWNNQPQHF. The CDR3 region has the DNA TGTGCCAGTCGACAGGGATGGAACAATCAGCCCCAGCATTTT.

V usage is TRBV6-5 and J usage is TRBJ2-1; D may be TRBD1 (6 bases). Germline CDR1 and CDR2: MNHEY and SVGAGI. The CDR3 loop spans 13 amino acids. V was clipped by 2 bases and J by 9 bases, with 11 bases between them. CDR3 coding DNA: TGTGCCAGCAGTTACCAGGGGCGGGCTGAGCAGTTCTTC. Its translation is CASSYQGRAEQFF.

There are a few counts of this clone. The junction differs from germline at one of its ends, possibly a read error. This sequence joins TRBV4-1 and TRBJ2-1; TRBD2 matches 8 bases. The germline V gene encodes CDR1 MGHRA and CDR2 YSYEKL. CDR3 length: 14 amino acids. The CDR3: CAGSQLSGAEEQFF. CDR3 coding DNA: TGCGCCGGCAGCCAACTTAGCGGGGCGGAAGAGCAGTTCTTC.

This chain joins TRBV9 and TRBJ2-1; D possibly corresponds to TRBD2 (7 bases). Germline lookup yields CDR1 SGDLS and CDR2 YYNGEE. The CDR3 is 14 residues long. V dropped 0 bases and J dropped 8 bases, with 12 bases sitting between them. The CDR3 is CASSVEAGADEQFF. In nucleotides, the CDR3 is TGTGCCAGCAGCGTAGAGGCGGGGGCAGATGAGCAGTTCTTC.

V and J are TRBV5-1 and TRBJ2-5; 7 positions match TRBD1. Germline-derived CDR1 and CDR2 are SGHRS and YFSETQ. The V segment lost 3 bases and the J segment 1 base; nucleotides outside the gene matches: 6. This CDR3 has 15 residues. The CDR3 region has the DNA TGCGCCAGCAGCTGGGGACAGTCGAGCCAAGAGACCCAGTACTTC. It yields the protein CASSWGQSSQETQYF.

About this clone: Distinct nucleotide sequences in the sample also encode this CDR3. The V and J genes are TRBV6-5 and TRBJ1-1; no clear D gene. Germline CDR1 and CDR2: MNHEY and SVGAGI. This CDR3 region has 14 residues. V lost 2 bases to trimming and J lost 5 bases, with 12 bases between them. DNA of the CDR3: TGTGCCAGCAGTTACGGGGTGGGAGGAACTGAAGCTTTCTTT. It yields the protein CASSYGVGGTEAFF.

A few counts support this clone. J is TRBJ1-3 and V is TRBV28; D uncertain. CDR3 length: 12 amino acids. V lost 2 bases and J 4 bases, leaving 3 bases between the germline ends. Germline assignment: CDR1 MDHEN and CDR2 SYDVKM. The CDR3 reads CASSLAGNTIYF. As DNA, the CDR3 is TGTGCCAGCAGTTTAGCGGGAAACACCATATATTTT.

This clone turned up a few times. The rearrangement links TRBV7-9 to TRBJ1-2; D possibly corresponds to TRBD1 (6 bases). V dropped 5 bases and J dropped 8 bases, with 12 bases sitting between them. The CDR3 sequence is 12 residues long. Germline V CDR1 and CDR2: SEHNR, FQNEAQ (reference sequence). The CDR3 sequence is CASSQNRAGYTF. CDR3 nucleotides: TGTGCCAGCAGCCAGAACAGGGCCGGCTACACCTTC.

This clone occurred many times. The chain links TRBV29-1 to TRBJ2-7; 7 nucleotides line up with TRBD1. Germline V CDR1 and CDR2: SQVTM, ANQGSEA. The CDR3 runs to 13 residues. The trim removed 7 bases at V and 3 bases at J, leaving 9 bases unmatched. CDR3: CSAFDRALYEQYF. For the CDR3, the DNA is TGCAGCGCTTTCGACAGGGCTCTCTACGAGCAGTACTTC.

This clone has only a few counts. The chain has TRBV18 and TRBJ1-5; perhaps TRBD1 as D (6 bases). Trimming pared 1 base from V and 3 bases from J, leaving 16 bases between. The CDR3 covers 17 residues. Germline V lookup: CDR1 KGHSH, CDR2 LQKENI. The CDR3 DNA reads as TGTGCCAGCTCACCACGATTAGGGGGTAGTCCCAATCAGCCCCAGCATTTT. It is translated as CASSPRLGGSPNQPQHF.

Concerning this clone: The same CDR3 also results from other DNA sequences found in this sample. The chain is built from TRBV5-1 and TRBJ2-3; tentatively, D is TRBD2 (6 bases). From germline, CDR1 is SGHRS and CDR2 YFSETQ. The CDR3 spans 13 residues. The V end lost 6 bases, the J end lost 0 bases, and 8 bases lay between the germline ends. For the CDR3, the DNA is TGCGCCAGCACCGGACTAAGCACAGATACGCAGTATTTT. It yields the protein CASTGLSTDTQYF. The full variable domain, with the rest looked up from reference TRBV5-1 and TRBJ2-3, is KAGVTQTPRYLIKTRGQQVTLSCSPISGHRSVSWYQQTPGQGLQFLFEYFSETQRNKGNFPGRFSGRQFSNSRSEMNVSTLELGDSALYLCASTGLSTDTQYFGPGTRLTVL.

The chain employs TRBV10-2 and TRBJ2-3, with 9 bases that match TRBD2. The CDR3 runs to 16 residues. Germline values: CDR1 WSHSY, CDR2 SAAADI. With V trimmed by 3 bases and J by 2 bases, 6 bases remained unmatched. The CDR3 region is CASSDWLAGFTDTQYF. DNA of the CDR3: TGCGCCAGCAGTGATTGGCTAGCGGGGTTCACAGATACGCAGTATTTT.

The chain has TRBV18 and TRBJ2-2; weak D call: TRBD1 (6 bases). CDR3 length: 14 amino acids. Germline V gives CDR1 KGHSH, CDR2 LQKENI. V shed 4 bases and J shed 6 bases, with 12 bases lying between them. CDR3 sequence (DNA): TGTGCCAGCTCACGGAACAGGGCAGCCGGGGAGCTGTTTTTT. Translating it yields CASSRNRAAGELFF.

This chain links TRBV30 with TRBJ1-6; possibly TRBD1 for D (5 bases). The CDR3 contains 13 residues. V dropped 4 bases and J dropped 7 bases, with 11 bases sitting between them. Germline V gives CDR1 GTSNPN, CDR2 SVGIG (reference sequence). Written as DNA, the CDR3 is TGTGCCTGGACTGGACAAGAAAATTCACCCCTCCACTTT. Its protein is CAWTGQENSPLHF. Based on the CDR3 plus reference TRBV30 and TRBJ1-6, the full variable domain is SQTIHQWPATLVQPVGSPLSLECTVEGTSNPNLYWYRQAAGRGLQLLFYSVGIGQISSEVPQNLSASRPQDRQFILSSKKLLLSDSGFYLCAWTGQENSPLHFGNGTRLTVT.

V and J are TRBV13 and TRBJ1-5; perhaps TRBD1 as D (5 bases). CDR1 is PRHDT, CDR2 FYEKMQ, per germline (reference sequence). V shed 3 bases and J shed 0 bases, with 15 bases lying between them. The CDR3 extends over 17 amino acids. CDR3 coding DNA: TGTGCCAGCAGCTTTCGTATGACAGCATATAGCAATCAGCCCCAGCATTTT. This codes for CASSFRMTAYSNQPQHF.

V and J are TRBV4-1 and TRBJ2-6; D unclear. This CDR3 comprises 20 residues. V shed 2 bases and J shed 0 bases, with 20 bases lying between them. Germline V gene data show CDR1 as MGHRA and CDR2 as YSYEKL. The CDR3 sequence is CASSQQTTSALLSGANVLTF. The CDR3 DNA follows: TGCGCCAGCAGCCAACAAACGACTTCGGCCCTGCTCTCTGGGGCCAACGTCCTGACTTTC.

In this sample, this clone turned up a few times. The gene calls are TRBV5-4 and TRBJ2-1, with TRBD1 matching over 10 bases. Germline-derived CDR1 and CDR2 are SGHNT and YYREEE (reference sequence). The J segment lost 9 bases and the V segment lost 2 bases, leaving 17 bases of the junction unmatched. CDR3 length: 18 amino acids. CDR3 sequence: CASSLYDRGRTAAREQFF. The DNA for the CDR3 is TGTGCCAGCAGCTTATACGACAGGGGGCGTACGGCCGCCCGTGAGCAGTTCTTC.

The chain is built from TRBV6-5 and TRBJ1-3, with D possibly being TRBD1 (5 bases). V was cut by 2 bases and J by 1 base, with 6 bases left in between. The CDR3 loop spans 14 amino acids. The germline V gene encodes CDR1 MNHEY and CDR2 SVGAGI. CDR3 region: CASSYRGSGNTIYF. Here the CDR3 DNA reads TGTGCCAGCAGTTACAGGGGATCTGGAAACACCATATATTTT.

This clone has just a few counts. The rearrangement uses TRBV5-4 and TRBJ2-7; D is possibly TRBD1 (5 bases). The CDR3 spans 14 residues. Per the germline V gene, CDR1 is SGHNT and CDR2 is YYREEE (reference sequence). Trimming took 1 base from V and 5 from J, leaving 13 bases between them. In DNA form, the CDR3 reads TGTGCCAGCAGCTTGAGGCAGGGTAGAGACGAGCAGTACTTC. This sequence encodes CASSLRQGRDEQYF.

In this sample, this clone turned up a few times. The V and J genes are TRBV6-5 and TRBJ2-1; 8 bases are a match to TRBD1. The germline CDR1 and CDR2 sequences are MNHEY and SVGAGI. The CDR3 consists of 15 residues. The V segment lost 3 bases and the J segment 2 bases; nucleotides outside the gene matches: 3. The CDR3 DNA sequence: TGTGCCAGCAGTTATGGACAGGGACCCTACAATGAGCAGTTCTTC. Translation: CASSYGQGPYNEQFF.

The CDR3 is CASSLVSGSTDTQYF. CDR3 DNA: TGTGCCAGCAGCTTAGTCAGCGGTAGCACAGATACGCAGTATTTT. V and J are TRBV7-9 and TRBJ2-3, with D possibly matching TRBD2 (5 bases). The CDR3 sequence is 15 residues long. V lost 1 base to trimming and J lost 0 bases, with 8 bases between them. CDR1 SEHNR and CDR2 FQNEAQ come from the germline V gene (reference sequence).

The J gene is TRBJ2-7, the V gene TRBV27; D may be TRBD2 (5 bases). This CDR3 contains 13 residues. V lost 4 bases and J lost 1, with 8 bases in between. Germline lookup yields CDR1 MNHEY and CDR2 SMNVEV (reference sequence). The CDR3 nucleotides read TGTGCCAGCAGTTCCGGGAATTCCTACGAGCAGTACTTC. It is translated as CASSSGNSYEQYF.

Here the CDR3 DNA reads TGTGCCAGCAGGGGGACTAGCATAGACACAGATACGCAGTATTTT. This codes for CASRGTSIDTDTQYF. The chain employs TRBV7-9 and TRBJ2-3, with 9 bases lining up with TRBD2. The length of the CDR3 is 15 residues. Trimming removed 6 bases from V and 2 bases from J; junction bases left unmatched: 6. Germline V lookup: CDR1 SEHNR, CDR2 FQNEAQ (reference sequence).